This T cell receptor beta chain was captured in a study of blood T cell repertoires in COVID-19. The count of this clone is one. How the authors handled the data: Amplified reference gene primers provided the basis for estimating nucleated cell counts. TCRdb's copy holds only in-frame clones and misses some; the assay was immunoSEQ multiplex PCR. Clonal size and the V and J genes are those of that table, whereas D and trimming came from the DNA. In the table there are 25,000 to 35,000 clones, roughly 85% of which are singletons. This clonotype was sampled from a man older than 75 with active COVID-19. Sequenced: peripheral blood.

The CDR3 sequence is CASSAIGGARPYGYTF. Here the CDR3 DNA reads TGTGCCAGCAGTGCTATAGGGGGGGCTCGCCCCTATGGCTACACCTTC. The rearrangement joins TRBV25-1 to TRBJ1-2, with D possibly matching TRBD1 (6 bases). The germline V gene has CDR1 MGHDK and CDR2 SYGVNS. The V and J ends lost 4 bases and 4 bases respectively, with 19 bases between them. CDR3 length equals 16 residues.